The next 5 T cell receptor beta chains were all read from a single sample in a study of shared clonotypes between healthy human individuals. Sequenced by immunoSEQ multiplex PCR; TCRdb stores in-frame clones only, minus some. Altogether about 2.1 million clones are present, around 93% being singletons, with the ten largest covering around 1.7%. Naive CD8 cells lacked CD45RO, underwent positive selection for CCR7 and left out terminally differentiated effector memory CD45RA+ cells. The specimen sequenced was naive CD8+ T cells from PBMCs. The receptors come from a man between 18 and 29 years old in good health. Some clones in this sample may be carry-over from other donors' samples.

This clone was picked up one time. One junction end disagrees with the germline gene, perhaps due to a read error. This CDR3 reads CASSSGNRPAF. The CDR3 coding sequence is TGTGCCAGCAGTTCCGGGAACCGTCCCGCTTTT. This chain links TRBV28 with TRBJ1-4; D ambiguous. Germline V gene lookup returns CDR1 MDHEN and CDR2 SYDVKM. The CDR3 sequence is 11 residues long.

The chain employs TRBV6-1 and TRBJ2-2, with D tentatively TRBD2 (5 bases). The V and J ends lost 1 base and 5 bases respectively, with 8 bases between them. The CDR3 spans 14 residues. The germline gives CDR1 MNHNS, CDR2 SASEGT. CDR3 sequence reads: CASSEERETGELFF. As DNA, the CDR3 is TGTGCCAGCAGTGAAGAGAGGGAAACCGGGGAGCTGTTTTTT.

The chain links TRBV7-3 to TRBJ2-1; 11 bases are a match to TRBD2. The ends lost 5 bases at V and 7 bases at J; junction bases unmatched: 19. CDR1 is SGHTA and CDR2 is FQGTGA in the germline V gene. The CDR3 is 19 residues long. CDR3 sequence reads: CASSPKGFSGLADSNEQFF. The CDR3, as DNA: TGTGCCAGCAGCCCAAAAGGGTTTTCGGGACTAGCGGATTCTAATGAGCAGTTCTTC.

The rearrangement joins TRBV19 to TRBJ2-7, with D possibly being TRBD1 (6 bases). This CDR3 spans 14 amino acids. Between the trimmed V and J ends, which lost 1 base and 3 bases, there was a span of 10 bases. Germline V gene sequence: CDR1 LNHDA, CDR2 SQIVND (reference sequence). The CDR3: CASSIGAGDYEQYF. Here the CDR3 DNA reads TGTGCCAGTAGTATAGGGGCAGGGGACTACGAGCAGTACTTC.

The chain has TRBV7-3 and TRBJ2-7, with TRBD2 identical over 8 bases. With 5 bases clipped from V and 6 bases from J, the junction kept 9 bases outside the gene matches. Germline CDR1 SGHTA, CDR2 FQGTGA. The CDR3 length is 14 residues. The CDR3 nucleotides are TGTGCCAGCAGCCTGGACGGGGGGGTACCCGAGCAGTACTTC. Residues: CASSLDGGVPEQYF.